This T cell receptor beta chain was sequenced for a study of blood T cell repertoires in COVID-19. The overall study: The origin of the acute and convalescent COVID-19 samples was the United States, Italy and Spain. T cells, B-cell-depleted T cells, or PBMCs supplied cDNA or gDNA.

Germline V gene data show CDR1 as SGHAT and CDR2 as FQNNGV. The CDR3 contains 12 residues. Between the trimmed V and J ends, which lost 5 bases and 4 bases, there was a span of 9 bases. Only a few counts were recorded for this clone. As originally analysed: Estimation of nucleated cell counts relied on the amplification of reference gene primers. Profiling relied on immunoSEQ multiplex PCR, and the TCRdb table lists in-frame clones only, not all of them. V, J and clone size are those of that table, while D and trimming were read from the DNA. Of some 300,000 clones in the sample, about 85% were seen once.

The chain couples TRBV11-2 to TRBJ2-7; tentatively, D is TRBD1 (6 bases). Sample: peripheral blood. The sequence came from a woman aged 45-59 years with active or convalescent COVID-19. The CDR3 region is CASSGQGYEQYF. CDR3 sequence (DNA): TGTGCCAGCAGCGGGCAGGGGTACGAGCAGTACTTC. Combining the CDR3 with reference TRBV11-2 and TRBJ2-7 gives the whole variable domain EAGVAQSPRYKIIEKRQSVAFWCNPISGHATLYWYQQILGQGPKLLIQFQNNGVVDDSQLPKDRFSAERLKGVDSTLKIQPAKLEDSAVYLCASSGQGYEQYFGPGTRLTVT.